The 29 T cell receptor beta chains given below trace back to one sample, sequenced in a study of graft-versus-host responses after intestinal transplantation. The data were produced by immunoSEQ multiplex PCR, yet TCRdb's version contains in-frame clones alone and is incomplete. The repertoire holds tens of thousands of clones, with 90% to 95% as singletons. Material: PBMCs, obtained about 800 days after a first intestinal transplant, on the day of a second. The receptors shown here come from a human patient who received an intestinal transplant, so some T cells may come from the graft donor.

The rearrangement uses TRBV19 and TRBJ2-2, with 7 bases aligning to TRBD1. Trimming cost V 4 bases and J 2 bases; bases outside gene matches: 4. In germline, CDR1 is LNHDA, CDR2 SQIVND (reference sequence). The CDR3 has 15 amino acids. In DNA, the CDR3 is TGTGCCAGTAGTAAGGGACAGCCTAACACCGGGGAGCTGTTTTTT. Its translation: CASSKGQPNTGELFF.

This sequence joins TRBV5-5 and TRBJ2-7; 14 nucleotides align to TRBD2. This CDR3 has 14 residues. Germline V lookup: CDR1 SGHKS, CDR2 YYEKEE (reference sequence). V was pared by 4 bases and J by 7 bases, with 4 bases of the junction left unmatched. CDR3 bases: TGTGCCAGCAGCCCGGGACTAGCGGGAGAAGAGCAGTACTTC. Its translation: CASSPGLAGEEQYF.

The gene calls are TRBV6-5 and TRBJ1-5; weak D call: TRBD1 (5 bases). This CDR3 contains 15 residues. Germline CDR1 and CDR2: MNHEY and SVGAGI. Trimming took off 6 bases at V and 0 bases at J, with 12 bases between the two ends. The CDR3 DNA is TGTGCCAGCAGCCACGACAGATCTAGCAATCAGCCCCAGCATTTT. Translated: CASSHDRSSNQPQHF.

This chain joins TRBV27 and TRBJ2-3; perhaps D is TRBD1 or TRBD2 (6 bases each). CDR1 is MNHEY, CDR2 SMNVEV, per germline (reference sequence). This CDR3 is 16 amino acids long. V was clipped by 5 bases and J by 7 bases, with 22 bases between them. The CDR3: CASSPSFGGTYNTQYF. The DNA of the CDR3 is TGTGCCAGCAGTCCCAGTTTCGGCGGGACATACAATACGCAGTATTTT.

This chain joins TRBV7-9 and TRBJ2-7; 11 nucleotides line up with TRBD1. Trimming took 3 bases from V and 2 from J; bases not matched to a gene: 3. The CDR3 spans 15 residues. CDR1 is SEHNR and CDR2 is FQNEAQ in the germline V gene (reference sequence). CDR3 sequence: CASSLGDRGTYEQYF. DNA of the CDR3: TGTGCCAGCAGCTTGGGGGACAGGGGGACCTACGAGCAGTACTTC. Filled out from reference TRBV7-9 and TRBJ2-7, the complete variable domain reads DTGVSQNPRHKITKRGQNVTFRCDPISEHNRLYWYRQTLGQGPEFLTYFQNEAQLEKSRLLSDRFSAERPKGSFSTLEIQRTEQGDSAMYLCASSLGDRGTYEQYFGPGTRLTVT.

The CDR3 spells CASSLVGGVYEQYF. The CDR3 nucleotides are TGTGCCAGCAGCTTAGTAGGCGGAGTCTACGAGCAGTACTTC. The chain combines TRBV11-2 with TRBJ2-5; D unclear. The J call could be wrong; TRBJ2-7 is a better fit for the DNA end. CDR1 is SGHAT and CDR2 is FQNNGV in the germline V gene. The CDR3 covers 14 residues.

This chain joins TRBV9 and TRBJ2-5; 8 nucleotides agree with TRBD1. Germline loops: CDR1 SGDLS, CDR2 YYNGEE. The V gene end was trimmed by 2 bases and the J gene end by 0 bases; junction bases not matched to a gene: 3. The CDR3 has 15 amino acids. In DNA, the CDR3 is TGTGCCAGCAGCGTGGCGGGACAGGACCAAGAGACCCAGTACTTC. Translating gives CASSVAGQDQETQYF.

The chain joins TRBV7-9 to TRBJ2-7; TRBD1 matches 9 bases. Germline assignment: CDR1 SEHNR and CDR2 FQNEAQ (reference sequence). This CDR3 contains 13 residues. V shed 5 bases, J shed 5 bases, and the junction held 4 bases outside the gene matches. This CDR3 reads CASSQTGGHEQYF. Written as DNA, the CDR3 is TGTGCCAGCAGCCAAACAGGGGGCCACGAGCAGTACTTC.

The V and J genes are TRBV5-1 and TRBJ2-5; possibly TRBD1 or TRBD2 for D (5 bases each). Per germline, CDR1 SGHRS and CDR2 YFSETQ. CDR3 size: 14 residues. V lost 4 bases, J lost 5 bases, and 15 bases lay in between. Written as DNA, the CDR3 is TGCGCCAGCAGCCTCTCGGGGCCCCGGGAGACCCAGTACTTC. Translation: CASSLSGPRETQYF.

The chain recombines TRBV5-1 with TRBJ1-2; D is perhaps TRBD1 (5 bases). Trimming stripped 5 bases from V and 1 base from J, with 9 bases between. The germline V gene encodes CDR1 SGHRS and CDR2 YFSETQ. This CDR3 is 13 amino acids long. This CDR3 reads CASSNQGNYGYTF. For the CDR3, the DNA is TGCGCCAGCAGTAACCAGGGTAACTATGGCTACACCTTC.

As DNA, the CDR3 is TGTGCCAGCAGTTTCGGGACAGGGGTTAATTCACCCCTCCACTTT. Encoded protein: CASSFGTGVNSPLHF. This sequence joins TRBV5-4 and TRBJ1-6; 10 nucleotides agree with TRBD1. The CDR3 spans 15 residues. V dropped 5 bases and J dropped 6; count of bases not matched to a gene: 5. The germline V gene encodes CDR1 SGHNT and CDR2 YYREEE (reference sequence).

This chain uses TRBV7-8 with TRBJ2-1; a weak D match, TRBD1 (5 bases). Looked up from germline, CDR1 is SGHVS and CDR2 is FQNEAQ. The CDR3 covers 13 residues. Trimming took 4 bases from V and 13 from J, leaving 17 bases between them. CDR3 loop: CASSSDRTTGQFF. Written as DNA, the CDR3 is TGTGCCAGCAGCTCGGACCGAACCACAGGACAGTTCTTC.

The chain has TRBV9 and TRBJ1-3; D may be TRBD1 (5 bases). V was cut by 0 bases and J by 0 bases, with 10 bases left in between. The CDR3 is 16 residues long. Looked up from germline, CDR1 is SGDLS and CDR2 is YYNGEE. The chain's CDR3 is CASSVGGGNSGNTIYF. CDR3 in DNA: TGTGCCAGCAGCGTAGGCGGGGGAAACTCTGGAAACACCATATATTTT.

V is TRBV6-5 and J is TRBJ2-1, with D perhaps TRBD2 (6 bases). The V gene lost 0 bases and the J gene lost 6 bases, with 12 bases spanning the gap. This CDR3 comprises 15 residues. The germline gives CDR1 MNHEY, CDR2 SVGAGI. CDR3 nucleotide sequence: TGTGCCAGCAGTTACTCGTCGGGAGACGTCAATGAGCAGTTCTTC. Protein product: CASSYSSGDVNEQFF.

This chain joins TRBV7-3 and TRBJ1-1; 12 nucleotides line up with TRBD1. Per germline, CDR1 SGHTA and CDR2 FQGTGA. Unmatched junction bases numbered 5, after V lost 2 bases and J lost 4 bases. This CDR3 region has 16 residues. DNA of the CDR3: TGTGCCAGCAGCTTAGGCGGGACAGGGGGCGGCACTGAAGCTTTCTTT. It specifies CASSLGGTGGGTEAFF.

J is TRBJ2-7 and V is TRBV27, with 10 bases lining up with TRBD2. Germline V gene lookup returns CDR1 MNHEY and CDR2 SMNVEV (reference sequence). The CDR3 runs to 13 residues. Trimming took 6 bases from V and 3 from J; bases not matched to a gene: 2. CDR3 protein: CASRIAGGYEQYF. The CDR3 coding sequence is TGTGCCAGCAGAATAGCGGGAGGCTACGAGCAGTACTTC.

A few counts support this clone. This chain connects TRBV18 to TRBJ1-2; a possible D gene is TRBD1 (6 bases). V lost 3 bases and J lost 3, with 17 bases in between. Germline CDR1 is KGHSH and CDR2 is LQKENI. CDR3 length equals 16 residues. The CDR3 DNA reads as TGTGCCAGCTCACCTCCCTCGCTTTCAGGGGACTATGGCTACACCTTC. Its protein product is CASSPPSLSGDYGYTF.

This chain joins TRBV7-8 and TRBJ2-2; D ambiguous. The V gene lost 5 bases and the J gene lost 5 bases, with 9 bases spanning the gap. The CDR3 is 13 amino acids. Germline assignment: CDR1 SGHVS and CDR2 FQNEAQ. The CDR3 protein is CASSRQGTGELFF. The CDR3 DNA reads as TGTGCCAGCAGCCGCCAAGGGACCGGGGAGCTGTTTTTT.

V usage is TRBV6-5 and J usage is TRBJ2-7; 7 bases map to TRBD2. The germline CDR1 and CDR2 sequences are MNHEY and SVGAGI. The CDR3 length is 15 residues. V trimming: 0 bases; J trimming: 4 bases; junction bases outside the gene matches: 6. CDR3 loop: CASSYSREGGYEQYF. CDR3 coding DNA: TGTGCCAGCAGTTACTCAAGGGAGGGAGGGTACGAGCAGTACTTC.

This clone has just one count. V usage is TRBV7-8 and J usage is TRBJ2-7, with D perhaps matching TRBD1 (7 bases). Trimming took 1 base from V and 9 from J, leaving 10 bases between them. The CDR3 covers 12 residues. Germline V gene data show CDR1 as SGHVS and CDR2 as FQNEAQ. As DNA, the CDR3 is TGTGCCAGCAGCTTAGACAGGGGAGGGCAGTACTTC. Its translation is CASSLDRGGQYF.

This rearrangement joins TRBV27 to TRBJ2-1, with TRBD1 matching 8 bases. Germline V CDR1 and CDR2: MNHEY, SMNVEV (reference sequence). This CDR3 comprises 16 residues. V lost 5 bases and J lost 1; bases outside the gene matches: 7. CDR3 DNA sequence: TGTGCCAGCAGTCCCACAGGGGGTGGTTCCTACAATGAGCAGTTCTTC. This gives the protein CASSPTGGGSYNEQFF.

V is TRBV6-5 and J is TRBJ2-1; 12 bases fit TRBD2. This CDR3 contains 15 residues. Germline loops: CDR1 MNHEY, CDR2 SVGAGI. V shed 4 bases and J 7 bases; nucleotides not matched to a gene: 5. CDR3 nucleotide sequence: TGTGCCAGCAGTTTAGGACTAGCGGGAATAAATGAGCAGTTCTTC. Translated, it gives CASSLGLAGINEQFF.

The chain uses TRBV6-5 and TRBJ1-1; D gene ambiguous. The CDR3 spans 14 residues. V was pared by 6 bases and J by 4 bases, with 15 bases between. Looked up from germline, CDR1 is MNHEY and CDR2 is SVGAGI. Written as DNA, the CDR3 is TGTGCCAGCAGGGGGTATGGGGTCCGCACTGAAGCTTTCTTT. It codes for CASRGYGVRTEAFF.

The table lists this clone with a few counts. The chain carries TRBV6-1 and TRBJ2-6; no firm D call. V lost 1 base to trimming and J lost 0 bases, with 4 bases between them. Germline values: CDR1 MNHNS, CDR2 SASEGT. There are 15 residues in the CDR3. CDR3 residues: CASSEGVSGANVLTF. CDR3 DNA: TGTGCCAGCAGTGAAGGGGTCTCTGGGGCCAACGTCCTGACTTTC.

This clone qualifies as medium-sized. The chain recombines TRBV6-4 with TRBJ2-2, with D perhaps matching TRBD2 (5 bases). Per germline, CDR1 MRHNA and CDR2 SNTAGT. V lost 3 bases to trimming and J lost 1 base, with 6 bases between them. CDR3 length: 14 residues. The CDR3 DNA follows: TGTGCCAGCAGTGATCGGGAGAACACCGGGGAGCTGTTTTTT. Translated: CASSDRENTGELFF.

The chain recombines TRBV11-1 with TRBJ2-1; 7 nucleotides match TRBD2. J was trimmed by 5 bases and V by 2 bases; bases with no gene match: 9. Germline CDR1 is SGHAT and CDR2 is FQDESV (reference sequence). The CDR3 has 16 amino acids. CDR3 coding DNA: TGTGCCAGCAGCTTATCGATCAAGCGGGATAACAATGAGCAGTTCTTC. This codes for CASSLSIKRDNNEQFF. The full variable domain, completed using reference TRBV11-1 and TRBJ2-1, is EAEVAQSPRYKITEKSQAVAFWCDPISGHATLYWYRQILGQGPELLVQFQDESVVDDSQLPKDRFSAERLKGVDSTLKIQPAELGDSAMYLCASSLSIKRDNNEQFFGPGTRLTVL.

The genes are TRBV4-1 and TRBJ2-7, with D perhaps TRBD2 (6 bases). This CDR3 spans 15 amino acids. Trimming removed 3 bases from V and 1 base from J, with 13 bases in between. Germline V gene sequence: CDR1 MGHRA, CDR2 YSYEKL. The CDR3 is CASSHGLAPSYEQYF. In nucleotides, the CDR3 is TGCGCCAGCAGCCATGGTCTAGCGCCTTCCTACGAGCAGTACTTC.

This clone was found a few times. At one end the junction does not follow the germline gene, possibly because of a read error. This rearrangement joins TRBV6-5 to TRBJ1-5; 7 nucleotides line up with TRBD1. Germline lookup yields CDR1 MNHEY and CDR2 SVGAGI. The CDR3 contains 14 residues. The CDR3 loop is CASSYGQANQPQRF. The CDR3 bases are TGTGCCAGCAGTTACGGACAGGCAAATCAGCCCCAGCGTTTT.

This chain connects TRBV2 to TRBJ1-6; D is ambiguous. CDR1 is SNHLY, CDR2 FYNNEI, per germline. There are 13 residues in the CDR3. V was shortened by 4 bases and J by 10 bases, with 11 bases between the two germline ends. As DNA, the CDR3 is TGTGCCAGCAGTGTTTCCCCAATATCACCCCTCCACTTT. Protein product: CASSVSPISPLHF.